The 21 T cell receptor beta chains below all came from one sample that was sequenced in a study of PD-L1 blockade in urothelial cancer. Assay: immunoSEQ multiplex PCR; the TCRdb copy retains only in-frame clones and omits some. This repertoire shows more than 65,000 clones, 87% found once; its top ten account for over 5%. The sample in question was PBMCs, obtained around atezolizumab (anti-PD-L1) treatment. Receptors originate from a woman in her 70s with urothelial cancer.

The chain's CDR3 is CACPGPAGEKLFF. The CDR3 nucleotides are TGTGCCTGCCCGGGACCAGCGGGTGAAAAACTGTTTTTT. The chain employs TRBV30 and TRBJ1-4; D might be TRBD1 (5 bases). V lost 6 bases and J lost 7, with 15 bases in between. CDR1 GTSNPN and CDR2 SVGIG come from the germline V gene (reference sequence). The CDR3 length is 13 residues. The whole variable domain, filled in from reference TRBV30 and TRBJ1-4, reads SQTIHQWPATLVQPVGSPLSLECTVEGTSNPNLYWYRQAAGRGLQLLFYSVGIGQISSEVPQNLSASRPQDRQFILSSKKLLLSDSGFYLCACPGPAGEKLFFGSGTQLSVL.

The CDR3 bases are TGCGCCAGCAGTGGCTGGACTAGCGGGAGCGGGGATGAGCAGTTCTTC. It specifies CASSGWTSGSGDEQFF. V gene TRBV10-2 combines with J gene TRBJ2-1, with TRBD2 matching over 13 bases. The germline V gene has CDR1 WSHSY and CDR2 SAAADI. The CDR3 contains 16 residues. The J segment lost 8 bases and the V segment lost 4 bases, leaving 8 bases of the junction unmatched.

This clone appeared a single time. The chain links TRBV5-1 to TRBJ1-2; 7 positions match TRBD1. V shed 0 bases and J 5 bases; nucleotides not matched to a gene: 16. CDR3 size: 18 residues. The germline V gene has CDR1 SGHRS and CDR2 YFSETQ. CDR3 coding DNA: TGCGCCAGCAGCTTGGTCTCTATGACCGGGACAGTTTTGTATGGCTACACCTTC. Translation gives CASSLVSMTGTVLYGYTF.

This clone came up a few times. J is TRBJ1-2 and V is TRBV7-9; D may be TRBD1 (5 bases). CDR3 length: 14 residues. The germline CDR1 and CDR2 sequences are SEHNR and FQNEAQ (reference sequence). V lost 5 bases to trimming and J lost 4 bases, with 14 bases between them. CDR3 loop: CASSLMGGTYGYTF. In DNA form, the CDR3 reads TGTGCCAGCAGCCTCATGGGAGGGACCTATGGCTACACCTTC.

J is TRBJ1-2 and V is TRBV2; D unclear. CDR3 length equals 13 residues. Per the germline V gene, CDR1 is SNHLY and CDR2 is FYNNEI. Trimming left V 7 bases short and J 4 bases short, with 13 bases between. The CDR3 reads CASKVQKLYGYTF. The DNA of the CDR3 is TGTGCCAGCAAGGTACAGAAACTCTATGGCTACACCTTC.

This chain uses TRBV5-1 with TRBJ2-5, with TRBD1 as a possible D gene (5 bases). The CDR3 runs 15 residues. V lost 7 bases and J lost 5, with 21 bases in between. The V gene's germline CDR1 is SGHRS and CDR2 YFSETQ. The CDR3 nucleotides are TGCGCCAGCGATCTAGGGGCGGCCGAACGGGAGACCCAGTACTTC. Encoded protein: CASDLGAAERETQYF.

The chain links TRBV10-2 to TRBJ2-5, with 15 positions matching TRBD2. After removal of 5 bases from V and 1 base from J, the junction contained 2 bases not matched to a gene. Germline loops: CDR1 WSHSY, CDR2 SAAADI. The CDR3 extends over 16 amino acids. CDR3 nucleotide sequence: TGCGCCAGCAGTAGGACTAGCGGGAGGGGCCAAGAGACCCAGTACTTC. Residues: CASSRTSGRGQETQYF.

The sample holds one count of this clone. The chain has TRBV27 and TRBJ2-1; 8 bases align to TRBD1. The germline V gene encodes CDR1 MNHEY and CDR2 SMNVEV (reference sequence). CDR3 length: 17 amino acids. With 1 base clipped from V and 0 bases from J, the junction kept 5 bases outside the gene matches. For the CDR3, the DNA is TGTGCCAGCAGTTTATTAGACAGGGGTGCCTCCTACAATGAGCAGTTCTTC. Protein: CASSLLDRGASYNEQFF.

The CDR3 protein is CASSSGQGNQPQHF. In nucleotides, the CDR3 is TGTGCCAGCAGCTCAGGACAGGGTAATCAGCCCCAGCATTTT. The chain is built from TRBV7-9 and TRBJ1-5; TRBD1 aligns across 8 bases. CDR3 size: 14 residues. The V gene's germline CDR1 is SEHNR and CDR2 FQNEAQ (reference sequence). After removal of 4 bases from V and 4 bases from J, the junction contained 3 bases not matched to a gene. The whole variable domain, filled in from reference TRBV7-9 and TRBJ1-5, reads DTGVSQNPRHKITKRGQNVTFRCDPISEHNRLYWYRQTLGQGPEFLTYFQNEAQLEKSRLLSDRFSAERPKGSFSTLEIQRTEQGDSAMYLCASSSGQGNQPQHFGDGTRLSIL.

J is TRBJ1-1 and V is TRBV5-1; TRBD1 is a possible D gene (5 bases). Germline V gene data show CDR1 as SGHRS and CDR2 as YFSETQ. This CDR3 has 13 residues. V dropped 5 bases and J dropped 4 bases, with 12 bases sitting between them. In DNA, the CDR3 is TGCGCCAGCAGGCAGGGTCCGGCCACTGAAGCTTTCTTT. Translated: CASRQGPATEAFF.

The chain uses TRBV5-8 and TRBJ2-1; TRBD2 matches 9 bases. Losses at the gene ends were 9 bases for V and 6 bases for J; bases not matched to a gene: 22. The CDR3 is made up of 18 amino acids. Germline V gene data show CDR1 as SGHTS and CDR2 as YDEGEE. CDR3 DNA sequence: TGTGCCACCTCCCATCGGCGTAGCGGGAGCTTCTTCGGCAATGAGCAGTTCTTC. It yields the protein CATSHRRSGSFFGNEQFF.

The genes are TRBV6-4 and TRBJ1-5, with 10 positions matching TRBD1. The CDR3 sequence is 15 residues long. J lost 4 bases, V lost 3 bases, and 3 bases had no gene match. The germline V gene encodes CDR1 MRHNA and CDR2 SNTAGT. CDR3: CASSEGGQGNQPQHF. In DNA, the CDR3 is TGTGCCAGCAGTGAGGGGGGACAGGGGAATCAGCCCCAGCATTTT.

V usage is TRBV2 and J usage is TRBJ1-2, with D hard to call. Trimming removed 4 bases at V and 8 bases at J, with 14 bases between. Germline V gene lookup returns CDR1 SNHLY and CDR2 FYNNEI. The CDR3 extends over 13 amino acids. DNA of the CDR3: TGTGCCAGCAGTGTGAGGCCTTCGACCGGCTACACCTTC. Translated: CASSVRPSTGYTF.

This CDR3 reads CSVAEAGIFNEQFF. The DNA for the CDR3 is TGCAGCGTTGCCGAGGCAGGGATCTTCAATGAGCAGTTCTTC. The V call is TRBV29-1, the J call TRBJ2-1; D perhaps matches TRBD1 (5 bases). Per germline, CDR1 SQVTM and CDR2 ANQGSEA. The germline V and J ends were trimmed by 4 bases and 6 bases, with 16 bases remaining between them. CDR3 length: 14 amino acids.

CDR3 loop: CASSTLTGVGYEQYF. In DNA form, the CDR3 reads TGTGCCAGCAGTACCCTGACAGGGGTCGGCTACGAGCAGTACTTC. The chain links TRBV27 to TRBJ2-7; 8 positions match TRBD1. This CDR3 comprises 15 residues. With 5 bases clipped from V and 3 bases from J, the junction kept 9 bases outside the gene matches. Germline V gene sequence: CDR1 MNHEY, CDR2 SMNVEV (reference sequence).

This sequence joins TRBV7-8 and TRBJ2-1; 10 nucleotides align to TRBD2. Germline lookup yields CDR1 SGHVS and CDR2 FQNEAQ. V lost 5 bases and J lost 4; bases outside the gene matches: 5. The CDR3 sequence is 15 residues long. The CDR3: CASSTASGGYNEQFF. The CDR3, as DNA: TGTGCCAGCAGCACCGCTAGCGGGGGTTACAATGAGCAGTTCTTC.

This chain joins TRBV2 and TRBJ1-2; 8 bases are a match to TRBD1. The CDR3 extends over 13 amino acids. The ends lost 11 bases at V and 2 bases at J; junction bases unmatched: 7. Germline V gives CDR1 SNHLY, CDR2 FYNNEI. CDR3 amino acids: CAGPPGGNYGYTF. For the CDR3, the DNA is TGTGCCGGACCACCAGGGGGCAACTATGGCTACACCTTC.

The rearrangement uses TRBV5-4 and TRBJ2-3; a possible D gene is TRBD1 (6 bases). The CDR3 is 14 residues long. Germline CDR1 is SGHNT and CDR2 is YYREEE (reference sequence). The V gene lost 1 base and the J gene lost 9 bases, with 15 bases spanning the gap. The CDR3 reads CASSLRDTPRTQYF. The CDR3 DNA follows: TGTGCCAGCAGCTTGCGGGACACACCTAGAACGCAGTATTTT.

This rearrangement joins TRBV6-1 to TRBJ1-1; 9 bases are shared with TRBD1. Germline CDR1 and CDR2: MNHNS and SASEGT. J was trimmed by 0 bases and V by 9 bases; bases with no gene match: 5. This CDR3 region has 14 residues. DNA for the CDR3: TGTGCCAGTCACCGGGACAGGGTGAACACTGAAGCTTTCTTT. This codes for CASHRDRVNTEAFF.

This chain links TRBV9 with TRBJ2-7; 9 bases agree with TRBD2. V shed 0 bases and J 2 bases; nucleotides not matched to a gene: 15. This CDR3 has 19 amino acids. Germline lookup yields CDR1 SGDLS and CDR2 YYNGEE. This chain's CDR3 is CASSVVNNGGGLATYEQYF. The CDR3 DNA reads TGTGCCAGCAGCGTAGTTAACAATGGGGGGGGACTAGCTACCTACGAGCAGTACTTC.

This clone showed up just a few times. Here the CDR3 DNA reads TGTGCCAGCAGCCCGGTCGGCTCCTACGAGCAGTACTTC. The encoded protein is CASSPVGSYEQYF. V usage is TRBV4-2 and J usage is TRBJ2-7; no firm D call. In germline, CDR1 is LGHNA, CDR2 YNFKEQ. Trimming removed 4 bases from V and 0 bases from J, with 7 bases in between. CDR3 length: 13 amino acids.